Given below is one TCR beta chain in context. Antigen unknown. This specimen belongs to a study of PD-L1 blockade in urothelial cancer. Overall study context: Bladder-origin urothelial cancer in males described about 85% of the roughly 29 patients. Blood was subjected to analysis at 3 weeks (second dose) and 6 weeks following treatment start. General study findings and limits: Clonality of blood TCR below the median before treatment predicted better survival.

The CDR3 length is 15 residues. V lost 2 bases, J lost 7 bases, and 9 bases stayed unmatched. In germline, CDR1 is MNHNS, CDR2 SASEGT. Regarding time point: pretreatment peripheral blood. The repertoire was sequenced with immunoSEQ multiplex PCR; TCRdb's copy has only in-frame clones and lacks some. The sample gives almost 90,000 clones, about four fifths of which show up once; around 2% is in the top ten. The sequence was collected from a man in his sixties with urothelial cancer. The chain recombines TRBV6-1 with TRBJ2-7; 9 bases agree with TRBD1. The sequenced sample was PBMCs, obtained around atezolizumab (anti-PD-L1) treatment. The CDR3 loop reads CASSEPGQGRVEQYF. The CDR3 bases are TGTGCCAGCAGTGAACCGGGACAGGGAAGGGTGGAGCAGTACTTC.